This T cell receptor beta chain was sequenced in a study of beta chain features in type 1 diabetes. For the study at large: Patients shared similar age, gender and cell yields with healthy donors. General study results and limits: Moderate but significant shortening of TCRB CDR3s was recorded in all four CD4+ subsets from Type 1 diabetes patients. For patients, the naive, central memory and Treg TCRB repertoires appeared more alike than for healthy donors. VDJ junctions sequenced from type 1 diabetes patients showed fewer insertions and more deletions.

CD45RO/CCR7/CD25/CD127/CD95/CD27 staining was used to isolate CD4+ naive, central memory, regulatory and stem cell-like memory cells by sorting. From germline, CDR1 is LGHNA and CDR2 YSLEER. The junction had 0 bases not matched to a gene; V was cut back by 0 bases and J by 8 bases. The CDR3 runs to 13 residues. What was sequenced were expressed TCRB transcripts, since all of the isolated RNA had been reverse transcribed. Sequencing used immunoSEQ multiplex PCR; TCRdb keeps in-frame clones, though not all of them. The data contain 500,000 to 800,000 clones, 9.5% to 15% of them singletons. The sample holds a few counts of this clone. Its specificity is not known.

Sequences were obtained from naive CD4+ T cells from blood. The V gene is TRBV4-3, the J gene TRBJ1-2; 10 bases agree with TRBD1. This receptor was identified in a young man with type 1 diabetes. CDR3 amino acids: CASSQETGGGYTF. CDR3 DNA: TGCGCCAGCAGCCAAGAGACAGGGGGCGGCTACACCTTC.